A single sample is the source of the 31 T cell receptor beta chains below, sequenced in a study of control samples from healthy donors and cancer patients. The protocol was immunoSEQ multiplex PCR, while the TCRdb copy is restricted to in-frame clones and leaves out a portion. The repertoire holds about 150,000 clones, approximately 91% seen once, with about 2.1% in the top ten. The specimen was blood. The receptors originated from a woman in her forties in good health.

Here the CDR3 DNA reads TGTGCCAGTAGTTACACGGGGGGACTGAATGAGCAGTTCTTC. It codes for CASSYTGGLNEQFF. This sequence joins TRBV19 and TRBJ2-1; 7 positions agree with TRBD2. The CDR3 totals 14 residues. The junction had 8 bases not matched to a gene; V was cut back by 5 bases and J by 7 bases. Germline V gene data show CDR1 as LNHDA and CDR2 as SQIVND (reference sequence).

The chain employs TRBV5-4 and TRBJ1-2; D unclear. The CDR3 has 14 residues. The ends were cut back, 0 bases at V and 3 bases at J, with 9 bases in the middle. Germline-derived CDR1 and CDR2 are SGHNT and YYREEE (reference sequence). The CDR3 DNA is TGTGCCAGCAGCTTGGAGGGTTCTCACTATGGCTACACCTTC. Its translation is CASSLEGSHYGYTF.

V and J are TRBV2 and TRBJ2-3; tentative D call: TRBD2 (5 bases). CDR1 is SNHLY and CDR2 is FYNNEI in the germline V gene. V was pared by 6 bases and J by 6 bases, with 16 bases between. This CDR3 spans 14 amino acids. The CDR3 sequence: CASSPTRARDTQYF. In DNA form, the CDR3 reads TGTGCCAGCAGCCCCACGAGGGCCCGCGATACGCAGTATTTT.

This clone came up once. The CDR3 bases are TGTGCCAGCAGTACCCACAGCTCTGGGGCCAACGTCCTGACTTTC. This encodes CASSTHSSGANVLTF. This chain connects TRBV27 to TRBJ2-6; D unresolved. V lost 5 bases and J 0 bases, leaving 8 bases between the germline ends. The CDR3 spans 15 residues. Germline-derived CDR1 and CDR2 are MNHEY and SMNVEV (reference sequence).

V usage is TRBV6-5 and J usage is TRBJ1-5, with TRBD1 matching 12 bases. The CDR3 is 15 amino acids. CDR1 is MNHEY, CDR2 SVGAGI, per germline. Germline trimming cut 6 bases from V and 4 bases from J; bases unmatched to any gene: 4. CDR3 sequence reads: CASRGTGGDNQPQHF. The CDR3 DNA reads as TGTGCCAGCAGGGGGACAGGGGGCGATAATCAGCCCCAGCATTTT.

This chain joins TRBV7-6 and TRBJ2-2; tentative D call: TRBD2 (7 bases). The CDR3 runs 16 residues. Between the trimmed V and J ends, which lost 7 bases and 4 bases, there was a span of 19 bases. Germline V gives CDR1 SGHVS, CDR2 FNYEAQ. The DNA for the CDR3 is TGTGCCAGCAATCCTCTTGGGAGGGGGGGCACCGGGGAGCTGTTTTTT. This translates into CASNPLGRGGTGELFF.

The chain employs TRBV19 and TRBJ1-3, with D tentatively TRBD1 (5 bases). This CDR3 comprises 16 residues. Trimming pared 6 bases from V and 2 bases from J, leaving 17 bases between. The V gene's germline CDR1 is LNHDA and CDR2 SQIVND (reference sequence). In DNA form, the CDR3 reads TGTGCCAGTAGGGTAGGAGGGACGATTACTGGAAACACCATATATTTT. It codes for CASRVGGTITGNTIYF.

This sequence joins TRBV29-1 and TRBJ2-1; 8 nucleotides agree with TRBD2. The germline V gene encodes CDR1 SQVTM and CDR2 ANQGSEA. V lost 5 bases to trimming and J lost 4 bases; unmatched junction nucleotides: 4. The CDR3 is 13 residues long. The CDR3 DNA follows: TGCAGCGTTAGGCTAGCGGGTTACAATGAGCAGTTCTTC. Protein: CSVRLAGYNEQFF.

CDR3: CASSLTLKRAFF. CDR3 nucleotide sequence: TGTGCCAGCAGCTTAACCCTCAAGAGGGCTTTCTTT. The J gene is TRBJ1-1, the V gene TRBV7-2; D gene unclear. CDR1 SGHTA and CDR2 FQGNSA come from the germline V gene. CDR3 size: 12 residues. V was pared by 2 bases and J by 11 bases, with 12 bases between.

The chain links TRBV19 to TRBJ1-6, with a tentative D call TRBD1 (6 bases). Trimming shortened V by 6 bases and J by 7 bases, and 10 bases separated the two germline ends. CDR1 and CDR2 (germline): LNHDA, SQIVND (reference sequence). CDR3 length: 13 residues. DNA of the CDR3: TGTGCCAGTAGGGAAGGGGGAAATTCACCCCTCCACTTT. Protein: CASREGGNSPLHF.

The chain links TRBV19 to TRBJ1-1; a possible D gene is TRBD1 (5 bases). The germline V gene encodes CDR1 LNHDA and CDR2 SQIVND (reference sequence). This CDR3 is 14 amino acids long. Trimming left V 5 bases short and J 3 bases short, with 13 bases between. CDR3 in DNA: TGTGCCAGTAGTGTGGACATCGTGGACACTGAAGCTTTCTTT. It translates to CASSVDIVDTEAFF.

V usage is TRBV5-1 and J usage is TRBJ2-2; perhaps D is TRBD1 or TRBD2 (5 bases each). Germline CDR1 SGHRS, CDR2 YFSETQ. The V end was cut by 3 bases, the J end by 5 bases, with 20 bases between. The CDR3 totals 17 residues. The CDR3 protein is CASSSSGTGPRTGELFF. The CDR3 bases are TGCGCCAGCAGCTCCTCCGGGACCGGGCCGAGAACCGGGGAGCTGTTTTTT.

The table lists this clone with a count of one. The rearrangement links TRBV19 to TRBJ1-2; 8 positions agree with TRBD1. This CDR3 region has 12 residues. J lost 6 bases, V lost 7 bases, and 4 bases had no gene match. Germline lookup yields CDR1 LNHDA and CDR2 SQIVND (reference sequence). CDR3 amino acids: CASTKTGDGYTF. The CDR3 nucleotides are TGTGCCAGTACTAAGACAGGGGATGGCTACACCTTC.

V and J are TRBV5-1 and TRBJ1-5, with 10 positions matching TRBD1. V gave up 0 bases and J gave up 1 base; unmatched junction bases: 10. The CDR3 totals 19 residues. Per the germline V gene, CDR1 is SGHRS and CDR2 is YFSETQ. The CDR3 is CASSLVGGQGVISNQPQHF. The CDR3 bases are TGCGCCAGCAGCTTGGTGGGAGGACAGGGGGTCATAAGCAATCAGCCCCAGCATTTT.

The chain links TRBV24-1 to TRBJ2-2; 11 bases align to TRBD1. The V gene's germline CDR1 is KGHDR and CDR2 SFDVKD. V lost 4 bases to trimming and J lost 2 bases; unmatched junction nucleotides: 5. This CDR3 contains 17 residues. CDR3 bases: TGTGCCACCAGTGAATCGGGACAGGGGGGAAACACCGGGGAGCTGTTTTTT. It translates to CATSESGQGGNTGELFF.

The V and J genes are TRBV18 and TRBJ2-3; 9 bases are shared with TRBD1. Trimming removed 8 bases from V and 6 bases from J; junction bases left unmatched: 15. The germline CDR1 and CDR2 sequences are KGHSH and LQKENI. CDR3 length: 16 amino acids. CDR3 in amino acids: CASPPRRTGAIDTQYF. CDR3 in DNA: TGTGCCAGCCCTCCGCGAAGGACAGGGGCAATTGATACGCAGTATTTT. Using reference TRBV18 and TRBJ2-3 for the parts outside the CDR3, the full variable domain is NAGVMQNPRHLVRRRGQEARLRCSPMKGHSHVYWYRQLPEEGLKFMVYLQKENIIDESGMPKERFSAEFPKEGPSILRIQQVVRGDSAAYFCASPPRRTGAIDTQYFGPGTRLTVL.

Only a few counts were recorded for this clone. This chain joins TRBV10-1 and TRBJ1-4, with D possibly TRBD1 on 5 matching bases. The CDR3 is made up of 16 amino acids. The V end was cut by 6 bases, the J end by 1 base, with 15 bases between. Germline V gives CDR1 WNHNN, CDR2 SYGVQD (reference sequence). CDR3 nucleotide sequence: TGCGCCAGCAGAGCCCGGGGCGCAGTAACTAATGAAAAACTGTTTTTT. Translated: CASRARGAVTNEKLFF.

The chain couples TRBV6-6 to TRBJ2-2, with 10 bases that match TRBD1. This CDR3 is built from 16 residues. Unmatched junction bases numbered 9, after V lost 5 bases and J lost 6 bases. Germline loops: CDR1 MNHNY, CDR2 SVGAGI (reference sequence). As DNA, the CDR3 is TGTGCCAGCAGTCCACCAGGGACAGGGGCAGCCGGGGAGCTGTTTTTT. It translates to CASSPPGTGAAGELFF.

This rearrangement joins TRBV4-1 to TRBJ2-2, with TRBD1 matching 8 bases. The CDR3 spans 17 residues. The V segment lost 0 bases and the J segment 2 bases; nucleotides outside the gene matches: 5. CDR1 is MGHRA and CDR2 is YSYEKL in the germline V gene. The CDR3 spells CASSQESQGANTGELFF. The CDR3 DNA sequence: TGCGCCAGCAGCCAAGAATCCCAGGGGGCAAACACCGGGGAGCTGTTTTTT.

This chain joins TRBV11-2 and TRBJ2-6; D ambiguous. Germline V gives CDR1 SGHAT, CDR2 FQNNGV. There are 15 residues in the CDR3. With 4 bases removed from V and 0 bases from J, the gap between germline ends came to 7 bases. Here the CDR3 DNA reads TGTGCCAGCAGCTCTCGTAGCTCTGGGGCCAACGTCCTGACTTTC. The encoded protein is CASSSRSSGANVLTF.

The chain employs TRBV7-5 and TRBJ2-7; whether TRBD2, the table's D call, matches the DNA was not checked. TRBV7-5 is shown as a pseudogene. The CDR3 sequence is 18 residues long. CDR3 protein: CARSASGGPRKSSYEQYF. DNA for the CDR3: TGTGCCAGAAGCGCGAGCGGGGGGCCAAGAAAAAGCTCCTACGAGCAGTACTTC.

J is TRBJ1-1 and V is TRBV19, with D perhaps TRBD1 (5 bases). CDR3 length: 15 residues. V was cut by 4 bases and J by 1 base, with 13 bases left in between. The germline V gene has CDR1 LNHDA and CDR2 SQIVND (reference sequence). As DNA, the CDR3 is TGTGCCAGTAGTAGGAATGGTGGGGGGAACACTGAAGCTTTCTTT. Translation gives CASSRNGGGNTEAFF.

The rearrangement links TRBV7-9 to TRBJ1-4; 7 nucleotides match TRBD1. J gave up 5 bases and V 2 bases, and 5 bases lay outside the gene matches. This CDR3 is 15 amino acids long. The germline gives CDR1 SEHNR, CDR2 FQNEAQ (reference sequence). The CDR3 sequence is CASSLYGTENEKLFF. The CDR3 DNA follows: TGTGCCAGCAGCTTATACGGGACAGAGAATGAAAAACTGTTTTTT. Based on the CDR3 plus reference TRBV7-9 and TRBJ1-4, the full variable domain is DTGVSQNPRHKITKRGQNVTFRCDPISEHNRLYWYRQTLGQGPEFLTYFQNEAQLEKSRLLSDRFSAERPKGSFSTLEIQRTEQGDSAMYLCASSLYGTENEKLFFGSGTQLSVL.

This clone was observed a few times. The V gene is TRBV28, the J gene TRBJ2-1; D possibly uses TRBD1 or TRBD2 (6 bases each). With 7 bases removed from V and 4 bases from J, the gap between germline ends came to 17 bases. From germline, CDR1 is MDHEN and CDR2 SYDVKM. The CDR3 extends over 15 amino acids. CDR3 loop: CASTLGGQRYNEQFF. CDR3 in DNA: TGTGCCAGCACCCTGGGGGGACAAAGGTACAATGAGCAGTTCTTC. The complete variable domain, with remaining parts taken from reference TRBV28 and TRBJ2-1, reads DVKVTQSSRYLVKRTGEKVFLECVQDMDHENMFWYRQDPGLGLRLIYFSYDVKMKEKGDIPEGYSVSREKKERFSLILESASTNQTSMYLCASTLGGQRYNEQFFGPGTRLTVL.

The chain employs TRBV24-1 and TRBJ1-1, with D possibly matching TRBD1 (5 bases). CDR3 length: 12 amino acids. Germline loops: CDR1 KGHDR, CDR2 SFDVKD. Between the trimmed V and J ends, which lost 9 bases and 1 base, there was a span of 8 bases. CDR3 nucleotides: TGTGCCACCGGGGGGAGGAACACTGAAGCTTTCTTT. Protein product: CATGGRNTEAFF.

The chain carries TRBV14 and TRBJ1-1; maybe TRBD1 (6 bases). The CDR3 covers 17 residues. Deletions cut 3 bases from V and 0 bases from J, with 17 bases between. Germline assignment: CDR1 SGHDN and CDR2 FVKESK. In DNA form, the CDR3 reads TGTGCCAGCAGCCACACGACAGGTAGTTCTCTGAACACTGAAGCTTTCTTT. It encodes CASSHTTGSSLNTEAFF.

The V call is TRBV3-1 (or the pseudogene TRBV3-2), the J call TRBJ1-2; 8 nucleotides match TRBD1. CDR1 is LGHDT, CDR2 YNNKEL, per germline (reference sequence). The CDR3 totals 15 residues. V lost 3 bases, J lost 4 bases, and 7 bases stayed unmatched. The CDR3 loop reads CASSQASGGLYGYTF. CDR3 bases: TGTGCCAGCAGCCAGGCGTCAGGGGGCCTCTATGGCTACACCTTC.

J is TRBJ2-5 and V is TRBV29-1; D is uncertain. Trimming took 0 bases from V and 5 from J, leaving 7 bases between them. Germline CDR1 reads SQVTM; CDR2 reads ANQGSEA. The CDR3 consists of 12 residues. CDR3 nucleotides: TGCAGCGTTGAAGATCTGGGGGAGACCCAGTACTTC. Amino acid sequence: CSVEDLGETQYF. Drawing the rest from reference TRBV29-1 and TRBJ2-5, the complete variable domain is SAVISQKPSRDICQRGTSLTIQCQVDSQVTMMFWYRQQPGQSLTLIATANQGSEATYESGFVIDKFPISRPNLTFSTLTVSNMSPEDSSIYLCSVEDLGETQYFGPGTRLLVL.

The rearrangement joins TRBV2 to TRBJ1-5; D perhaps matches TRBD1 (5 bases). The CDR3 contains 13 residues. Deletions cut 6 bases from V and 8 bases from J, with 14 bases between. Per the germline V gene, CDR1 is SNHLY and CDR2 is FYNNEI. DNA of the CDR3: TGTGCCAGCAGGCAGACGGGGGGAGAGCCCCAGCATTTT. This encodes CASRQTGGEPQHF.

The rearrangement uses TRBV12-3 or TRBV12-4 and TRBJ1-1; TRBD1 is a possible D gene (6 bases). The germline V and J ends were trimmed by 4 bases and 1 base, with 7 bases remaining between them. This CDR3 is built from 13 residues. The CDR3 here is CASSYRENTEAFF. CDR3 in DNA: TGTGCCAGCAGTTACAGGGAGAACACTGAAGCTTTCTTT.

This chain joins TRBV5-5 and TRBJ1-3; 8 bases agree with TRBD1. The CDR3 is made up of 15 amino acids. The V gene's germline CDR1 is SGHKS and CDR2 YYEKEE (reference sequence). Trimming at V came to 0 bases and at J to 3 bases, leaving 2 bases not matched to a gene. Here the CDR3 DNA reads TGTGCCAGCAGCTTGGAGGGACAGGTTGGAAACACCATATATTTT. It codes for CASSLEGQVGNTIYF.